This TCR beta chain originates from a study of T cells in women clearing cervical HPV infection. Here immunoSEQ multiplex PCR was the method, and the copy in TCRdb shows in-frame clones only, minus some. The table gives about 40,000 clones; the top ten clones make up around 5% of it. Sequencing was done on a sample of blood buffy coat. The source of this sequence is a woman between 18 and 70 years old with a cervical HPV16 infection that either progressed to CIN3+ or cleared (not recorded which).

The CDR3 bases that were read are TGTGCCAGCAGCTCCACGCGGGGTTCAAGG. Its translation is CASSSTRGSR. The entire CDR3 protein is CASSSTRGSRAFF. The chain employs TRBV7-3 and TRBJ1-1, with D unclear. The read terminates 3 residues ahead of where the CDR3 ends, so the germline J gene completes it. Germline V gives CDR1 SGHTA, CDR2 FQGTGA. The length of the CDR3 is 13 residues.